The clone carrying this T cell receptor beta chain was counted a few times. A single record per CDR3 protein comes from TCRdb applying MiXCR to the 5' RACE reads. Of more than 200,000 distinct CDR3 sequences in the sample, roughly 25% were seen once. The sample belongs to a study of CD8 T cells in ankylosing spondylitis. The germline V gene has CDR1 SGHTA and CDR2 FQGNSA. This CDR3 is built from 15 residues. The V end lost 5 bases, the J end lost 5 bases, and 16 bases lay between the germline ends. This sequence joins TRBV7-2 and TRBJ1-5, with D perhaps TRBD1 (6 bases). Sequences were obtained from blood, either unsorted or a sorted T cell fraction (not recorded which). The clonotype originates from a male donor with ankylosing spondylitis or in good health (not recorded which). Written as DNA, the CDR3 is TGTGCCAGCAGCCGCCCGGACAGCAGCGATCAGCCCCAGCATTTT. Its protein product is CASSRPDSSDQPQHF.